This T cell receptor beta chain appears in the sequencing data of a study of cytomegalovirus exposure and HLA in healthy donors. General study findings and limits: Reports showed the classifier diagnosing cytomegalovirus status with high specificity and sensitivity. According to an earlier analysis, most TCR beta V segments yielded productive rearrangements about 87% or about 30% of the time.

This clone showed up just a few times. The antigen is unknown. Primers for the PCR totalled 60 Vbeta and 13 Jbeta. Produced via immunoSEQ multiplex PCR; TCRdb's table is partial and in-frame only. The table has around 190,000 clones, about four fifths seen once. This CDR3 has 14 residues. V lost 3 bases, J lost 3 bases, and 5 bases stayed unmatched. The germline gives CDR1 MNHNS, CDR2 SASEGT. Healthy bone marrow donors made up the cohort. The receptor comes from a female donor in good health and CMV-seronegative. V and J are TRBV6-1 and TRBJ2-7, with TRBD2 identical over 7 bases. The sequencing sample was made of PBMCs. This CDR3 is CASSELGGVYEQYF. The CDR3 nucleotides read TGTGCCAGCAGTGAGTTGGGAGGGGTCTACGAGCAGTACTTC.